The T cell receptor (beta chain) under discussion was sequenced for a study of PD-1 blockade in classical Hodgkin lymphoma. General study results and limits: Reports indicated that newly diagnosed patients had lower baseline TCR diversity than healthy donors did. Although disease activity or prior therapy may be involved, causes of the repertoire differences remain undefined. Newly diagnosed and completely responding patients shared comparable baseline diversity.

In the case of this clone: Its antigen is currently unknown.

The CDR3 totals 16 residues. Trimming at V came to 3 bases and at J to 2 bases, leaving 5 bases not matched to a gene. CDR1 is SGHNT, CDR2 YYREEE, per germline (reference sequence). Each patient's relapse followed autologous stem cell transplantation, and brentuximab vedotin exposure varied. Best outcomes ranged across complete response, partial response and progressive disease. The assay was immunoSEQ multiplex PCR, and TCRdb's table has in-frame clones only and misses some. The table shows roughly 50,000 clones, with around 82% occurring only once. The TCR was taken from a human donor with classical Hodgkin lymphoma. Specimen: peripheral blood mononuclear cells (PBMCs), collected before the second cycle of nivolumab. This rearrangement joins TRBV5-4 to TRBJ2-3; 11 nucleotides agree with TRBD2. The CDR3 here is CASSSGTSGITDTQYF. The CDR3 DNA reads as TGTGCCAGCAGCTCAGGGACTAGCGGAATCACAGATACGCAGTATTTT.